A selection of T cell receptor beta chains follows, all from one sample in a study of T cells in Graves' hyperthyroidism and ophthalmopathy. TCRdb re-called the multiplex PCR reads with MiXCR, one entry per CDR3 protein. The table has around 570,000 distinct CDR3 sequences, less than 20% seen once. The sample was blood. These receptors came from a man aged 40-55 years with Graves' ophthalmopathy. Both conserved end residues are part of each CDR3. The D gene is left open where the match is weak. Clone size is not always given. Where it is, it says once, few, many or a class for expanded clones.

v_call	cdr3_length	j_call	clone_size	d_call	cdr3_nt	cdr3_aa
TRBV18	13	TRBJ1-6	many	-	TGTGCCAGCAGTCTCGGACCGAATTCACCCCTCCACTTT	CASSLGPNSPLHF
TRBV18	16	TRBJ2-3	many	TRBD1	TGTGCCAGCTCCCGGACAGGGGGACGTGGCACAGATACGCAGTATTTT	CASSRTGGRGTDTQYF
TRBV5-6	15	TRBJ2-7	many	TRBD1	TGTGCCAGCAGCTTGGTTGACAGGGAACTCTACGAGCAGTACTTC	CASSLVDRELYEQYF
TRBV7-2	16	TRBJ2-1	-	-	TGTGCCAGCAGCTTCTGGCCCCTCAGCGAGACCAATGAGCAGTTCTTC	CASSFWPLSETNEQFF
TRBV7-2	14	TRBJ1-1	few	-	TGTGCCAGCAGCTTAAGGGGGGGTATCACTGAAGCTTTCTTT	CASSLRGGITEAFF
TRBV7-3	14	TRBJ2-6	-	-	TGTGCCAGCAGCTCCTACTCTGGGGCCAACGTCCTGACTTTC	CASSSYSGANVLTF
TRBV15	13	TRBJ1-6	few	TRBD1	TGTGCCACCAGCAGGGGACAGAATTCACCCCTCCACTTT	CATSRGQNSPLHF
TRBV19	14	TRBJ1-6	-	-	TGTGCCAGTAGTATTAGCGGGGGTGGTTCACCCCTCCACTTT	CASSISGGGSPLHF
TRBV11-2	14	TRBJ2-7	-	-	TGTGCCGGCCGAGGGGAGGGGGCAACCTACGAGCAGTACTTC	CAGRGEGATYEQYF
TRBV7-9	16	TRBJ2-1	few	TRBD2	TGTGCCAGCAGCTTGAATCTAGCGGGAGGGTGGAATGAGCAGTTCTTC	CASSLNLAGGWNEQFF
TRBV6-1	15	TRBJ2-5	few	-	TGTGCCAGCAGTTACCGGGGCGCGGGGCAAGAGACCCAGTACTTC	CASSYRGAGQETQYF
TRBV6-1	15	TRBJ2-4	-	TRBD2	TGTGCCAGCAGTACCAGCGCTAGCGGGGAAAACATTCAGTACTTC	CASSTSASGENIQYF
TRBV11-2	16	TRBJ2-5	many	-	TGTGCCAGCAGCTTTACGAGGTCGGAGTACCAAGAGACCCAGTACTTC	CASSFTRSEYQETQYF
TRBV10-2	12	TRBJ1-2	few	-	TGCGCCAGCACGCGTCCAGGTAGTGGCTACACCTTC	CASTRPGSGYTF
TRBV7-2	13	TRBJ2-7	few	-	TGTGCCAGCAGCCCTAAGGGACACTACGAGCAGTACTTC	CASSPKGHYEQYF
TRBV19	14	TRBJ1-2	-	TRBD1	TGTGCCAGTACTCCGGACAGGGGGCACTATGGCTACACCTTC	CASTPDRGHYGYTF
TRBV4-3	16	TRBJ2-7	-	TRBD2	TGCGCCAGCAGCCAAAGACTAGCGGGAGGCCCCTACGAGCAGTACTTC	CASSQRLAGGPYEQYF
TRBV11-2	14	TRBJ2-7	many	TRBD1	TGTGCCAGCAGCACGTGGACAGGGGGAGGCGAGCAGTACTTC	CASSTWTGGGEQYF
TRBV25-1	16	TRBJ2-1	-	-	TGTGCCAGCAGTGAAAGGGCGAGATCGAGATACAATGAGCAGTTCTTC	CASSERARSRYNEQFF
TRBV7-2	14	TRBJ2-5	many	TRBD2	TGTGCCAGCAGCTTCGCTGGACTAGGGGAGACCCAGTACTTC	CASSFAGLGETQYF
TRBV28	14	TRBJ2-5	-	-	TGTGCCAGCAGTTTATACAGGGCTCCTAGCTCCCAGTACTTC	CASSLYRAPSSQYF
TRBV27	15	TRBJ2-1	many	TRBD2	TGTGCCAGCGTCCCTTTCGCGGGGGGCGGCTATGAGCAGTTCTTC	CASVPFAGGGYEQFF
TRBV27	13	TRBJ2-5	many	-	TGTGCCAGCAGAGGGTCGGACTTAGGAACCCAGTACTTC	CASRGSDLGTQYF
TRBV6-2/TRBV6-3	16	TRBJ2-3	once	TRBD1	TGTGCCAGCAGTTCCGGGACAGGGCTACTCACAGATACGCAGTATTTT	CASSSGTGLLTDTQYF
TRBV20-1	14	TRBJ2-7	-	TRBD2	TGCAGTGCTAAAAGCTGGACTAGCCCTTACGAGCAGTACTTC	CSAKSWTSPYEQYF
TRBV27	15	TRBJ1-1	many	-	TGTGCCAGCAGTTTATCGGGGGCCTTGGGCACTGAAGCTTTCTTT	CASSLSGALGTEAFF
TRBV12-5	13	TRBJ1-1	few	-	TGTGCTAGCGCCTGGACACAAGACACTGAAGCTTTCTTT	CASAWTQDTEAFF
TRBV29-1	12	TRBJ1-2	-	-	TGCAGCGTTGAAGCTCCCCAGGTCCTGAACACCTTC	CSVEAPQVLNTF
TRBV20-1	13	TRBJ2-7	many	TRBD2	TGCAGTGGCGGACTAGCGGAGGCCTACGAGCAGTACTTC	CSGGLAEAYEQYF
TRBV24-1	17	TRBJ1-5	-	-	TGTGCCACCAGTGAAAAGTCGAGAACAGGCCGTAATCAGCCCCAGCATTTT	CATSEKSRTGRNQPQHF
TRBV20-1	14	TRBJ2-1	-	-	TGCAGTTCCACCTTAGGGGGAATCATCAATGAGCAGTTCTTC	CSSTLGGIINEQFF
TRBV9	14	TRBJ1-6	few	-	TGTGCCAGCAGCGTAGAAGGCACCCATTCACCCCTCCACTTT	CASSVEGTHSPLHF
TRBV3-1	14	TRBJ2-7	-	-	TGTGCCAGCAGCCAAGGGGTCGGCCCCTACGAGCAGTACTTC	CASSQGVGPYEQYF
TRBV2	13	TRBJ2-1	-	-	TGTGCCAGCAGTGTCACAGACTACAATGAGCAGTTCTTC	CASSVTDYNEQFF
TRBV28	15	TRBJ1-2	many	-	TGTGCCAGCAGTTTAGCGTCAGGGCCTTACTATGGCTACACCTTC	CASSLASGPYYGYTF
TRBV7-2	14	TRBJ1-2	-	-	TGTGCCAGCAGCTTAGTTCGGGGGACCTATGGCTACACCTTC	CASSLVRGTYGYTF
TRBV7-3	16	TRBJ2-1	few	TRBD2	TGTGCCAGCAGCTTACAGCGGACTAGCGTCTACAATGAGCAGTTCTTC	CASSLQRTSVYNEQFF
TRBV5-1	16	TRBJ2-7	-	TRBD1	TGCGCCAGCAGCATACCCGGGACAGGGGGCCCCTACGAGCAGTACTTC	CASSIPGTGGPYEQYF
TRBV20-1	17	TRBJ2-7	many	TRBD2	TGCAGTGCCAATGGGTGGGTTAGCGGGAGGCCTACTAACGAGCAGTACTTC	CSANGWVSGRPTNEQYF
TRBV27	18	TRBJ2-5	-	TRBD2	TGTGCCAGCAGGAACTTGGGACTAGCGGGAGGGCCGGGAGAGACCCAGTACTTC	CASRNLGLAGGPGETQYF
TRBV7-6	14	TRBJ2-2	-	TRBD2	TGTGCCAGCAGCAAGCGGGAGATCTCCGGGGAGCTGTTTTTT	CASSKREISGELFF
TRBV11-1	14	TRBJ2-7	many	TRBD1	TGTGCCAGCAGCTTAGGTAACGGACAGGGGCCGCAGTACTTC	CASSLGNGQGPQYF
TRBV19	14	TRBJ2-7	-	-	TGTGCCAGTAGTATGTCAAGCGGGCCCTACGAGCAGTACTTC	CASSMSSGPYEQYF
TRBV12-3/TRBV12-4	17	TRBJ1-6	many	-	TGTGCCAGCACGCTTGAGATGGGCGGTAGCTATAATTCACCCCTCCACTTT	CASTLEMGGSYNSPLHF
TRBV3-1	14	TRBJ2-5	-	-	TGTGCCAGCAGCCATAAGGGAGTGGGGGAGACCCAGTACTTC	CASSHKGVGETQYF
TRBV11-2	12	TRBJ2-3	many	-	TGTGCCAGCGCTAGAGCCACAGATACGCAGTATTTT	CASARATDTQYF